These 7 T cell receptor beta chains share one sample of origin, sequenced in a study of blood T cell repertoires in COVID-19. The repertoire was sequenced with immunoSEQ multiplex PCR; TCRdb's copy has only in-frame clones and lacks some. This sample yields a few hundred thousand clones, of which 75% to 90% are seen a single time; roughly 4% belongs to the top ten. The source material was PBMCs or T cells enriched from blood (not recorded which). The receptor source for this set is a woman younger than 45 who had been exposed to COVID-19.

The chain joins TRBV10-1 to TRBJ2-1, with D perhaps matching TRBD2 (6 bases). Germline lookup yields CDR1 WNHNN and CDR2 SYGVQD (reference sequence). Trimming stripped 0 bases from V and 7 bases from J, with 10 bases between. This CDR3 spans 14 amino acids. The CDR3 here is CASSESGLTNEQFF. The CDR3 DNA reads TGCGCCAGCAGTGAGTCGGGACTGACGAATGAGCAGTTCTTC.

The chain employs TRBV25-1 and TRBJ2-5; 8 bases fit TRBD2. Germline V gene lookup returns CDR1 MGHDK and CDR2 SYGVNS. This CDR3 comprises 16 residues. V lost 2 bases and J lost 5; bases outside the gene matches: 10. The CDR3 sequence: CASSEGGGSGTETQYF. The CDR3 nucleotides are TGTGCCAGCAGTGAAGGCGGGGGGAGCGGTACTGAGACCCAGTACTTC. Variable domain in full (rest from reference TRBV25-1 and TRBJ2-5): EADIYQTPRYLVIGTGKKITLECSQTMGHDKMYWYQQDPGMELHLIHYSYGVNSTEKGDLSSESTVSRIRTEHFPLTLESARPSHTSQYLCASSEGGGSGTETQYFGPGTRLLVL.

V is TRBV25-1 and J is TRBJ2-7; 12 nucleotides match TRBD1. The CDR3 has 14 amino acids. Germline CDR1 reads MGHDK; CDR2 reads SYGVNS. J gave up 4 bases and V 5 bases, and 3 bases lay outside the gene matches. The CDR3 here is CASSSGQGAYEQYF. CDR3 DNA sequence: TGTGCCAGCAGTTCGGGACAGGGGGCTTACGAGCAGTACTTC.

The chain carries TRBV5-1 and TRBJ2-6; tentatively, D is TRBD2 (5 bases). CDR1 SGHRS and CDR2 YFSETQ come from the germline V gene. V lost 2 bases and J 2 bases, leaving 11 bases between the germline ends. The CDR3 totals 16 residues. Here the CDR3 DNA reads TGCGCCAGCAGCTTTGAAGGGAGCCCTGGGGCCAACGTCCTGACTTTC. Protein sequence: CASSFEGSPGANVLTF.

CDR3 DNA sequence: TGTGCCAGCTCACGAACGAGAGGACAGGGGGAGCAGTACTTC. Its protein is CASSRTRGQGEQYF. The chain has TRBV18 and TRBJ2-7, with 9 bases lining up with TRBD1. The CDR3 is 14 residues long. Germline lookup yields CDR1 KGHSH and CDR2 LQKENI. V shed 4 bases, J shed 7 bases, and the junction held 8 bases outside the gene matches.

The table lists this clone with a few counts. The chain carries TRBV30 and TRBJ2-1; TRBD2 matches at 8 bases. Unmatched junction bases numbered 8, after V lost 5 bases and J lost 5 bases. This CDR3 region has 14 residues. The germline V gene encodes CDR1 GTSNPN and CDR2 SVGIG (reference sequence). The CDR3 DNA reads as TGTGCCTGGGCGACCGGGACTAGGAACAATGAGCAGTTCTTC. This sequence encodes CAWATGTRNNEQFF.

The chain couples TRBV18 to TRBJ1-5; the match to TRBD1 covers 7 bases. With 5 bases clipped from V and 6 bases from J, the junction kept 1 base outside the gene matches. Germline CDR1 and CDR2: KGHSH and LQKENI. This CDR3 region has 12 residues. The CDR3 reads CASSEGAQPQHF. The CDR3 nucleotides read TGTGCCAGCTCAGAGGGGGCTCAGCCCCAGCATTTT.